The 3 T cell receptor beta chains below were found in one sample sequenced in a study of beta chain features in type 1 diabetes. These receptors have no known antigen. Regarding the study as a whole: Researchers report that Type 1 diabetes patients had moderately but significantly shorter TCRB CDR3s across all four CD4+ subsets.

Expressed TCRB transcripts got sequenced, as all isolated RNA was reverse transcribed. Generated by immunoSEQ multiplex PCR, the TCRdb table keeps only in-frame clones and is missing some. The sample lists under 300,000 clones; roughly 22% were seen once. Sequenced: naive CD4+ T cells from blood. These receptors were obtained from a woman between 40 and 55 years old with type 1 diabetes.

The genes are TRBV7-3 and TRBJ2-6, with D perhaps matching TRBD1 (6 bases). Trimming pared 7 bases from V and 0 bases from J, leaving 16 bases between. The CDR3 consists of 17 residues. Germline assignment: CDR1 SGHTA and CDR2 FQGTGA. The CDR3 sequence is CASTLGAMLSGANVLTF. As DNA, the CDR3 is TGTGCCAGCACCCTGGGGGCTATGCTCTCTGGGGCCAACGTCCTGACTTTC.

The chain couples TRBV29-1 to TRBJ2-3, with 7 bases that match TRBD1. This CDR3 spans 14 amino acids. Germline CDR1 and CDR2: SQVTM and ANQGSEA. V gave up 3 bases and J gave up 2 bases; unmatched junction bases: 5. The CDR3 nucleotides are TGCAGCGTTGATTCTGGACAGGCCACAGATACGCAGTATTTT. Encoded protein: CSVDSGQATDTQYF.

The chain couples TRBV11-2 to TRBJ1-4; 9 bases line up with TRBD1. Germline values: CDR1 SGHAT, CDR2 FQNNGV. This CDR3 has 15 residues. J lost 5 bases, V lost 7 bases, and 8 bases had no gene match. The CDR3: CASTPWTGENEKLFF. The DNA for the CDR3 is TGTGCCAGCACACCATGGACAGGGGAAAATGAAAAACTGTTTTTT.